This TCR beta chain was documented in a study of molecular identifiers for immune sequencing clone quantification. Study-level findings and limits: Researchers reportedly could pick up spiked Jurkat TCR RNA from one cell mixed into about 1 million naive cells. Under 1% of molecules in naive cells, but over 97% of effector molecules, belonged to clones above 20 RNA copies.

This clonotype was seen ten or more times. The antigen is undetermined. The CDR3 has 15 residues. The germline V and J ends were trimmed by 4 bases and 2 bases, with 16 bases remaining between them. Germline V CDR1 and CDR2: SGDLS, YYNGEE. TCRdb passed the PCR reads through MiXCR, listing each CDR3 protein once. The sample lists about 510,000 distinct CDR3 sequences; 20% to 25% were seen once. The source of this sequence is a human donor in good health. Some libraries in this study had Jurkat cell RNA spiked in. The sample taken for sequencing was naive CD8+ T cells from blood, with Jurkat cell RNA spiked in. Subset noted: FACS-sorted CD8+CD4-CCR7+CD45RA+ naive T cells. The rearrangement joins TRBV9 to TRBJ2-7; TRBD2 is a possible D gene (6 bases). The CDR3 sequence: CASSFTGTETYEQYF. The CDR3 DNA sequence: TGTGCCAGCAGCTTCACCGGGACTGAAACCTACGAGCAGTACTTC.